This T cell receptor beta chain was retrieved from a study of blood T cell repertoires in COVID-19. Whole-study context: The United States, Italy and Spain provided the acute and convalescent COVID-19 samples. T cells, B-cell-depleted T cells, or PBMCs provided the cDNA or gDNA that served as material.

The germline V gene has CDR1 KGHDR and CDR2 SFDVKD. The CDR3 covers 16 residues. Trimming took 4 bases from V and 6 from J; bases not matched to a gene: 9. The authors' processing: The authors estimated nucleated cell counts from reference gene primer amplification. Repertoires were generated with immunoSEQ multiplex PCR, while TCRdb's copy carries only in-frame clones and drops some. V and J calls and clone size follow that table, whereas D and trimming were derived from the DNA. The sample holds approximately 100,000 clones, 75% to 90% seen once. Source material: peripheral blood. The chain joins TRBV24-1 to TRBJ2-3, with 10 bases aligning to TRBD1. The clonotype was recovered from a human donor with acute or convalescent COVID-19. The donor label of this sample is uncertain. CDR3 loop: CATSDPGTGDWDTQYF. CDR3 bases: TGTGCCACCAGTGACCCCGGGACAGGGGACTGGGATACGCAGTATTTT.